This T cell receptor beta chain was documented in a study of response to subunit inactivated influenza vaccine. Study results and caveats: The authors suggested that every seasonal influenza vaccination recruits few new T cells.

Regarding this clonotype: Its antigen is not known.

CDR3 length: 16 residues. V was clipped by 2 bases and J by 3 bases, with 13 bases between them. Looked up from germline, CDR1 is MDHEN and CDR2 is SYDVKM. Using its own MiXCR run on the RT-PCR reads, TCRdb lists one record per CDR3 protein. This table holds a few hundred thousand distinct CDR3 sequences, 20% to 25% found once. This chain links TRBV28 with TRBJ1-4; a possible D gene is TRBD1 (5 bases). The TCR comes from a man aged 50-75 years who received an inactivated influenza vaccine. This specimen consisted of PBMCs from blood, obtained approximately 20 months after vaccination. The CDR3 bases are TGTGCCAGCAGTTTAGATAGGGGACGGTCTAATGAAAAACTGTTTTTT. This gives the protein CASSLDRGRSNEKLFF.